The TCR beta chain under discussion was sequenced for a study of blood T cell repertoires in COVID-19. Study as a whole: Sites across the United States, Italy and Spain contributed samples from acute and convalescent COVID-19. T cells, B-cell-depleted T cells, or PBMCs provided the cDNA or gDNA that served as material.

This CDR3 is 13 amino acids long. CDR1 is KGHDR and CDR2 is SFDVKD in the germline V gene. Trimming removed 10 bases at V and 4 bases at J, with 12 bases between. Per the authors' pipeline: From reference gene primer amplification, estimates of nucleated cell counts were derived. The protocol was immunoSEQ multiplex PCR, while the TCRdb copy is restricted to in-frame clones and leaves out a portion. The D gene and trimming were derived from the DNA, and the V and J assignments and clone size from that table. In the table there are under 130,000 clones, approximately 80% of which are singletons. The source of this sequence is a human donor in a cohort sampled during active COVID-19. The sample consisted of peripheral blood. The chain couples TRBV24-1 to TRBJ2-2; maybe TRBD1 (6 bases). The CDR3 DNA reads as TGTGCCACTCAGGGGTTGGGCACCGGGGAGCTGTTTTTT. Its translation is CATQGLGTGELFF.